This TCR beta chain was identified in a study of beta chain features in type 1 diabetes. On the study more broadly: Cell yields, gender and age were comparable in patients and healthy donors.

Each donor gave one heparinised blood draw averaging around 120 mL. Sorted populations all exceeded 95% purity. Trimming pared 4 bases from V and 7 bases from J, leaving 20 bases between. The CDR3 consists of 15 residues. Germline V gives CDR1 SGHKS, CDR2 YYEKEE (reference sequence). General study findings and limits: Shortening that was moderate but significant affected the TCRB CDR3s of Type 1 diabetes patients in all four CD4+ subsets.

As regards this clone: Its cognate antigen is unknown.

Sequencing targeted expressed TCRB transcripts, as all isolated RNA had been reverse transcribed. Data came from immunoSEQ multiplex PCR; TCRdb stores just in-frame clones and leaves some out. The sample lists about 640,000 clones, over 10% seen once, with more than 0.095% in the top ten. This sequence originates from a young man with type 1 diabetes. Input material: naive CD4+ T cells from blood. The chain uses TRBV5-5 and TRBJ1-2; D is perhaps TRBD1 (5 bases). The CDR3 nucleotides read TGTGCCAGCAGCCGATTTGGAGATCAGGGACGTGGCTACACCTTC. It specifies CASSRFGDQGRGYTF.